This passage covers 15 T cell receptor beta chains from one sample sequenced in a study of T cells expressing NK-cell markers. TCRdb reprocessed the 5' RACE reads and reports one entry per CDR3 protein, with no DNA. This listing includes about 430,000 distinct CDR3 sequences. Material: blood T cells: a sorted CD56 or NKG2C T cell subset, CD4+ or CD8+ T cells, or bulk PBMC T cells (not recorded which). The receptors stem from a woman between 45 and 60 years old in good health.

The V call is TRBV30, the J call TRBJ2-1. Germline V CDR1 and CDR2: GTSNPN, SVGIG (reference sequence). The CDR3 spans 14 residues. CDR3 amino acids: CAWSVRLDYNEQFF.

CDR3: CATSTLRSGSDETQYF. V and J are TRBV15 and TRBJ2-5; the D gene TCRdb calls, TRBD2, cannot be checked with no DNA. Germline lookup yields CDR1 LNHNV and CDR2 YYDKDF (reference sequence). The CDR3 spans 16 residues.

J is TRBJ1-4 and V is TRBV9; TCRdb lists TRBD1, though no DNA is available to test this call. This CDR3 region has 14 residues. Germline CDR1 and CDR2: SGDLS and YYNGEE. CDR3: CASSRGQDREKLFF.

The chain has TRBV2 and TRBJ2-3; with no DNA, the TCRdb D assignment of TRBD2 cannot be verified. Looked up from germline, CDR1 is SNHLY and CDR2 is FYNNEI. The CDR3 contains 13 residues. The CDR3: CASSEEGLGTQYF.

V is TRBV11-2 and J is TRBJ2-1; checking the TCRdb D call of TRBD2 is not possible without DNA. In germline, CDR1 is SGHAT, CDR2 FQNNGV. The CDR3 is made up of 12 amino acids. CDR3 loop: CASSPALLSPFF.

The chain is built from TRBV20-1 and TRBJ2-7. The germline V gene encodes CDR1 DFQATT and CDR2 SNEGSKA (reference sequence). This CDR3 contains 15 residues. CDR3 protein: CSASRIKGTSYEQYF.

The chain carries TRBV4-1 and TRBJ1-5. The germline CDR1 and CDR2 sequences are MGHRA and YSYEKL. The CDR3 has 15 amino acids. The CDR3 reads CASSQDWSVNQPQHF.

The rearrangement joins TRBV7-9 to TRBJ2-1; the TRBD2 assignment by TCRdb is unverifiable without DNA. CDR1 is SEHNR and CDR2 is FQNEAQ in the germline V gene (reference sequence). The CDR3 has 18 amino acids. CDR3 amino acids: CASSLVLGGRFRYNEQFF. The whole variable domain, filled in from reference TRBV7-9 and TRBJ2-1, reads DTGVSQNPRHKITKRGQNVTFRCDPISEHNRLYWYRQTLGQGPEFLTYFQNEAQLEKSRLLSDRFSAERPKGSFSTLEIQRTEQGDSAMYLCASSLVLGGRFRYNEQFFGPGTRLTVL.

V gene TRBV5-1 combines with J gene TRBJ2-5; TCRdb returns TRBD2, unconfirmable since there is no DNA. The CDR3 is 15 residues long. Germline CDR1 SGHRS, CDR2 YFSETQ. The CDR3 reads CASGRIAGAGETQYF.

J is TRBJ2-2 and V is TRBV24-1. Germline V gives CDR1 KGHDR, CDR2 SFDVKD. The CDR3 totals 14 residues. CDR3 sequence: CATSVGANTGELFF.

This chain joins TRBV20-1 and TRBJ2-1; the TRBD1 assignment by TCRdb is unverifiable without DNA. The CDR3 is 15 residues long. Germline CDR1 reads DFQATT; CDR2 reads SNEGSKA (reference sequence). CDR3 sequence: CSASPSTGAYNEQFF.

This rearrangement joins TRBV7-6 to TRBJ2-1; with no DNA, the TCRdb D assignment of TRBD2 cannot be verified. Germline values: CDR1 SGHVS, CDR2 FNYEAQ. The CDR3 is made up of 13 amino acids. The CDR3 loop reads CAVRRLADNEQFF.

The chain joins TRBV15 to TRBJ1-5. Germline V gene lookup returns CDR1 LNHNV and CDR2 YYDKDF (reference sequence). This CDR3 comprises 15 residues. The CDR3 sequence is CATSRGPPSNQPQHF.

The J gene is TRBJ2-2, the V gene TRBV20-1. Germline CDR1 reads DFQATT; CDR2 reads SNEGSKA (reference sequence). The CDR3 is made up of 14 amino acids. CDR3: CSARVDQYTGELFF.

This rearrangement joins TRBV20-1 to TRBJ2-5; TCRdb's D gene call, TRBD2, goes unchecked for lack of DNA. CDR3 length: 16 amino acids. Looked up from germline, CDR1 is DFQATT and CDR2 is SNEGSKA (reference sequence). The CDR3 loop is CSARGLAGRRQETQYF.